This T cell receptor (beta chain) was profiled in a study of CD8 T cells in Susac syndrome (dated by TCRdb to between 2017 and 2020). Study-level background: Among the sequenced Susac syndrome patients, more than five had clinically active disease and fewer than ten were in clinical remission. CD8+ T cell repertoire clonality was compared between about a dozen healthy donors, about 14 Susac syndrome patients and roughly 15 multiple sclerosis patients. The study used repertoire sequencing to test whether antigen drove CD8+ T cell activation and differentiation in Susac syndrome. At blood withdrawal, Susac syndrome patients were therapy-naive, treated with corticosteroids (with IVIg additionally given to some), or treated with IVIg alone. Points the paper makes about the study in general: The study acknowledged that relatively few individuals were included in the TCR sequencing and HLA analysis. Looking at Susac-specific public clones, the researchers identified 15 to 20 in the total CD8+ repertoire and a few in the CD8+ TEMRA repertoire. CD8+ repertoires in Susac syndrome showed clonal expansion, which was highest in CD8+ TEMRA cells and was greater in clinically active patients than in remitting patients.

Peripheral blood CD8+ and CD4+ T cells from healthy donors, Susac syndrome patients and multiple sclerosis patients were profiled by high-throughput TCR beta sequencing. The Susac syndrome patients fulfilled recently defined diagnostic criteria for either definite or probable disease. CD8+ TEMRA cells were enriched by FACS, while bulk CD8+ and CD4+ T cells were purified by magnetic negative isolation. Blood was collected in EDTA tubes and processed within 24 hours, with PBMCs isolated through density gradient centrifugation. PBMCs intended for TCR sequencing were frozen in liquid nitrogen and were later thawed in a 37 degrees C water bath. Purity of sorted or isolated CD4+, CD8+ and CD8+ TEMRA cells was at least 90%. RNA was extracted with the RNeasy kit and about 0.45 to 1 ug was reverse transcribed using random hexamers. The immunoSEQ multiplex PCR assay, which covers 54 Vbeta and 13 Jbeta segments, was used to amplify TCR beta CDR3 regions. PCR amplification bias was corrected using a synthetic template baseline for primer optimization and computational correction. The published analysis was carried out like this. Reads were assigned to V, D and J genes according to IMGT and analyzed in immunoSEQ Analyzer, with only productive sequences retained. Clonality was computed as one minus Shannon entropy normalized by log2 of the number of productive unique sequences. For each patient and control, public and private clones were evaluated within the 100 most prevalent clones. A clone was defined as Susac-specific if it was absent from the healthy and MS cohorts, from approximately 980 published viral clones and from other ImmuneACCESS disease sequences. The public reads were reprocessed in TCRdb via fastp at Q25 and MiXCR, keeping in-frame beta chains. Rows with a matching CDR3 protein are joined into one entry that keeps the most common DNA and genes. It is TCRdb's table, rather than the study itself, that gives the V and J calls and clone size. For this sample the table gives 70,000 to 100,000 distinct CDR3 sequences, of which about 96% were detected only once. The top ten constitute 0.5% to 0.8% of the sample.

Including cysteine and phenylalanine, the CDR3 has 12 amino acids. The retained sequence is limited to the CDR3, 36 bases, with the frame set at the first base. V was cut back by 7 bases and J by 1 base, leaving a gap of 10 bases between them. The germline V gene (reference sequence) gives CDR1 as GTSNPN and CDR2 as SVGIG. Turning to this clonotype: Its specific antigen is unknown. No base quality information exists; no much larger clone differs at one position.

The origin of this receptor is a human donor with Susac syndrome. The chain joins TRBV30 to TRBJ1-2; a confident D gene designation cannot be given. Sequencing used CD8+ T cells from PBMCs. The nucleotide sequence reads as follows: TGTGCCTTACAGCGGGGTAACTATGGCTACACCTTC. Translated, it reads CALQRGNYGYTF.